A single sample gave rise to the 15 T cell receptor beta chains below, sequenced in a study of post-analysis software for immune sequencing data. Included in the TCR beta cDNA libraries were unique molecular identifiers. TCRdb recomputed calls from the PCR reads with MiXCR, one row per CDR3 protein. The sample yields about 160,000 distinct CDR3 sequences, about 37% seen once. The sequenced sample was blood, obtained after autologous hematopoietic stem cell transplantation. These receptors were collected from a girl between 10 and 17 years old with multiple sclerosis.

As DNA, the CDR3 is TGTGCCAGCAGCGGGGGGTGGAGACAGGGTGTGAGGGAGCAGTACTTC. Encoded protein: CASSGGWRQGVREQYF. The V and J genes are TRBV7-6 and TRBJ2-5; a possible D gene is TRBD1 (7 bases). The CDR3 covers 16 residues. CDR1 SGHVS and CDR2 FNYEAQ come from the germline V gene. Trimming removed 5 bases at V and 11 bases at J, with 27 bases between.

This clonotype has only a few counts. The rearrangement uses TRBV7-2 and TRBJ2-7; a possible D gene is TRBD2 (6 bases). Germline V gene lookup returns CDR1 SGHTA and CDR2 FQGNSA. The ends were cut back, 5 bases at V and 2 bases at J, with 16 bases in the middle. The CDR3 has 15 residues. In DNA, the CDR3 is TGTGCCAGCAGCCTCCGGGACTCAATGCCCTACGAGCAGTACTTC. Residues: CASSLRDSMPYEQYF.

For the CDR3, the DNA is TGTGCCAGCAGCCCGCCCTCCGGATATGAGCAGTTCTTC. This encodes CASSPPSGYEQFF. This rearrangement joins TRBV14 to TRBJ2-1; the D is unclear. V gave up 4 bases and J gave up 8 bases, with 12 bases separating them. Germline V CDR1 and CDR2: SGHDN, FVKESK. This CDR3 region has 13 residues.

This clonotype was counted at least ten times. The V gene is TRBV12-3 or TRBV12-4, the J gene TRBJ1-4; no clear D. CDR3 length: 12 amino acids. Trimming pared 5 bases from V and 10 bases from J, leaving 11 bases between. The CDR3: CASSPGGGKLFF. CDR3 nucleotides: TGTGCCAGCAGTCCGGGAGGAGGAAAACTGTTTTTT.

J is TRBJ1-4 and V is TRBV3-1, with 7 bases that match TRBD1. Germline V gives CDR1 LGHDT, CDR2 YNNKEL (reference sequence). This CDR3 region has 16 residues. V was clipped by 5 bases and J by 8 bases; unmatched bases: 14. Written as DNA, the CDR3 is TGTGCCAGCAGCTCGATTTCCGGGACAGCTACCGAAAAACTGTTTTTT. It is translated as CASSSISGTATEKLFF.

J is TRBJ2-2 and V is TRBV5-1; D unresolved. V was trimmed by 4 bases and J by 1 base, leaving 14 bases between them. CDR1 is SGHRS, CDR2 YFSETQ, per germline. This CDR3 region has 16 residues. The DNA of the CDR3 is TGCGCCAGCAGCCACAAGACGGGTGAGAACACCGGGGAGCTGTTTTTT. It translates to CASSHKTGENTGELFF.

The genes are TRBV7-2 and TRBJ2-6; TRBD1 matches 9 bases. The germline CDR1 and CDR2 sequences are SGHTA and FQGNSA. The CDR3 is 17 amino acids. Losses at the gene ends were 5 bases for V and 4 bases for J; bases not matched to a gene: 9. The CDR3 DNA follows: TGTGCCAGCAGCGGAGCCGGGACAGGGTACGGGGCCAACGTCCTGACTTTC. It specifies CASSGAGTGYGANVLTF.

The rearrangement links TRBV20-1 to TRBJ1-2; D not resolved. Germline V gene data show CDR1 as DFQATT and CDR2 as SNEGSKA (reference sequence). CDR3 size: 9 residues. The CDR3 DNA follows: TGCAGCGCCGGAACTGGCTACACCTTC. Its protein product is CSAGTGYTF.

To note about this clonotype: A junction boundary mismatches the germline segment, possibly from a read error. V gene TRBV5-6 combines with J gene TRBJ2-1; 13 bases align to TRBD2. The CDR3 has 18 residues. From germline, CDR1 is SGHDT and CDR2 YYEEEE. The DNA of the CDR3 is TGTGCCAGCACGGGACTAGCGGGACGGTCGAGCTCCTACAATGAGCGGTTCTTC. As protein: CASTGLAGRSSSYNERFF.

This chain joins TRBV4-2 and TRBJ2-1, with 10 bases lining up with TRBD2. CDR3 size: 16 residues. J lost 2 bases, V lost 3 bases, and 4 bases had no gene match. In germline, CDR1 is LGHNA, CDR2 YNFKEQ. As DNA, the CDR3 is TGTGCCAGCAGCCATCTCGGGACTAGCGCCTACAATGAGCAGTTCTTC. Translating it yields CASSHLGTSAYNEQFF.

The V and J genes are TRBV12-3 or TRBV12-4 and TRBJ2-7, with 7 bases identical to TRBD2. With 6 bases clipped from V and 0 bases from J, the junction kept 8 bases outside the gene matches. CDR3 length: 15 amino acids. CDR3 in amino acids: CASSPKRDPSYEQYF. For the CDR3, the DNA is TGTGCCAGCAGCCCAAAGCGGGATCCCTCCTACGAGCAGTACTTC.

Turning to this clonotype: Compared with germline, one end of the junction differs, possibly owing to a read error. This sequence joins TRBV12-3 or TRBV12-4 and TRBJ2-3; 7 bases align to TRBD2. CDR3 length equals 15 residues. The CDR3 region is CASSQTSVGTDAQYF. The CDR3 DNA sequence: TGTGCCAGCAGTCAAACTAGCGTAGGCACAGATGCGCAGTATTTT.

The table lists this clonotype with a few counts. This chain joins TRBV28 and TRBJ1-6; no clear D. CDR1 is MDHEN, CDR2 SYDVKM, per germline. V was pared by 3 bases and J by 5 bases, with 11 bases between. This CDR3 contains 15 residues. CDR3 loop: CASSLVQINNSPLHF. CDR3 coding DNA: TGTGCCAGCAGTTTGGTTCAGATAAATAATTCACCCCTCCACTTT.

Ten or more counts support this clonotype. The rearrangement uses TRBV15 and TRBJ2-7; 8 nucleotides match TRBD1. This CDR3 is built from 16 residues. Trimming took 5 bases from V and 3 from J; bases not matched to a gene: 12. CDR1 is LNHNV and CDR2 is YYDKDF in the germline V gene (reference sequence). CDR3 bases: TGTGCCACCAGCCTAGATCTAGGACAGGGTGTCTACGAGCAGTACTTC. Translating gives CATSLDLGQGVYEQYF.

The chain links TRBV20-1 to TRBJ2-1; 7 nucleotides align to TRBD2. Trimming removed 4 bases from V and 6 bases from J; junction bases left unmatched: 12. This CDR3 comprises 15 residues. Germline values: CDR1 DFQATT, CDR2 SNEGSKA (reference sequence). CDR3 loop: CSATNLAGDGNEQFF. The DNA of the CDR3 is TGCAGTGCTACGAACCTGGCGGGAGATGGCAATGAGCAGTTCTTC.